The 30 T cell receptor beta chains reported below all come from one sample, sequenced in a study of tumor-infiltrating lymphocytes in primary liver carcinoma. TCR beta cDNA was prepared out of roughly 500 ng total RNA by means of a constant-region primer. Three-round nested multiplex PCR performed with slightly modified ARM-PCR produced the TCR beta libraries. The opening two PCR rounds, around 9 cycles each, paired TRBV1-TRBV30 forward primers with a C-beta reverse primer. TCRdb recomputed calls from the multiplex PCR reads with MiXCR, one row per CDR3 protein. The table includes more than 70,000 distinct CDR3 sequences, about three quarters detected once. The roughly 19-32 mg bulk tissue piece was not sorted before simultaneous RNA and DNA extraction. The sequencing sample was made of liver tumor tissue from sampling region 1. Subset described: tumor region T1, superior pole. These receptors were collected from a man aged 40-50 years with primary liver carcinoma and hepatitis B virus infection.

The chain uses TRBV12-3 or TRBV12-4 and TRBJ2-1; either TRBD1 or TRBD2 may supply D (5 bases each). The CDR3 is 14 amino acids. The CDR3 DNA reads TGTGCTAGTATTACAGGTCAGAGGGGCAACGAGCAGTTCTTC. Translation: CASITGQRGNEQFF.

This clonotype has a handful of counts. V and J are TRBV2 and TRBJ1-4; D is unclear. CDR3 size: 15 residues. Trimming left V 5 bases short and J 8 bases short, with 18 bases between. CDR1 SNHLY and CDR2 FYNNEI come from the germline V gene. The CDR3 DNA reads as TGTGCCAGCAGTCGAGACGGATCGGCGGGCGAAAAACTGTTTTTT. It is translated as CASSRDGSAGEKLFF.

This clonotype was found many times. The chain carries TRBV6-4 and TRBJ2-2; D not resolved. Germline V lookup: CDR1 MRHNA, CDR2 SNTAGT. The CDR3 is 13 amino acids. Trimming shortened V by 0 bases and J by 8 bases, and 7 bases separated the two germline ends. The CDR3, as DNA: TGTGCCAGCAGTGACTCGAGTGCGGGGGAGCTGTTTTTT. This gives the protein CASSDSSAGELFF.

V is TRBV6-6 and J is TRBJ1-1, with D unclear. The CDR3 has 17 amino acids. CDR1 MNHNY and CDR2 SVGAGI come from the germline V gene (reference sequence). The CDR3 DNA is TGTGGCAGAAGTATCATGGGGAGGAATCCCATGAACACTGAAGCTTTCTTT. It translates to CGRSIMGRNPMNTEAFF.

A remark on this clonotype: As the CDR3 is not closed by the conserved phenylalanine or tryptophan, this likely results from a read error. The chain links TRBV28 to TRBJ2-7; D might be TRBD2 (6 bases). The CDR3 sequence is 13 residues long. V shed 9 bases and J shed 4 bases, with 16 bases lying between them. Germline values: CDR1 MDHEN, CDR2 SYDVKM. The CDR3 DNA is TGTGCCAGGAACGGTGGCGGGATTTACGAGCAGTACCTC. This gives the protein CARNGGGIYEQYL.

Regarding this clonotype: Germline is not matched at one junction end, which may reflect a read error. The chain employs TRBV30 and TRBJ2-6; 9 positions match TRBD1. This CDR3 contains 16 residues. CDR1 GTSNPN and CDR2 SVGIG come from the germline V gene (reference sequence). The DNA of the CDR3 is TGTGCCCACCGGGACAGGGCCGCCTCGGGGGCCAACGTCATGACTTTT. Translation: CAHRDRAASGANVMTF.

The chain links TRBV19 to TRBJ2-7; the D gene could be TRBD1 or TRBD2 (7 bases each). CDR3 length: 13 residues. Germline CDR1 and CDR2: LNHDA and SQIVND (reference sequence). V dropped 3 bases and J dropped 6 bases, with 12 bases sitting between them. The CDR3 reads CASSIDREGEQYF. DNA of the CDR3: TGTGCCAGTAGTATCGACAGGGAGGGCGAGCAGTACTTC.

Comment on this clonotype: At one boundary the junction diverges from the germline segment, which might be a read error. The CDR3 nucleotides are TGCAGCGCAAGACAGGATTGGGCTAAGGGCGCCTACAATAAGCAGTTCTTC. It is translated as CSARQDWAKGAYNKQFF. This chain joins TRBV29-1 and TRBJ2-1, with a weak D call TRBD1 (6 bases). Germline V gene lookup returns CDR1 SQVTM and CDR2 ANQGSEA. The CDR3 contains 17 residues.

This clonotype has a count of ten or more. This chain joins TRBV12-3 or TRBV12-4 and TRBJ1-1, with a tentative D call TRBD1 (5 bases). There are 16 residues in the CDR3. V shed 1 base and J shed 5 bases, with 17 bases lying between them. The CDR3 loop is CASSLDWAGRSTEAFF. The CDR3 coding sequence is TGTGCCAGCAGTTTAGACTGGGCAGGGAGGAGTACTGAAGCTTTCTTT.

Concerning this clonotype: At one of its ends the junction is not consistent with the germline gene, which may arise from a read error. The genes are TRBV4-2 and TRBJ2-1; D perhaps matches TRBD2 (6 bases). The length of the CDR3 is 18 residues. Per the germline V gene, CDR1 is LGHNA and CDR2 is YNFKEQ. The CDR3, as DNA: TGTGCCAGCACCCAAGAAGGGGACTGCGCCTACTCCTACAATGAGCAGTTCTTC. Translation gives CASTQEGDCAYSYNEQFF.

The chain recombines TRBV6-5 with TRBJ2-1; 10 bases fit TRBD2. Per the germline V gene, CDR1 is MNHEY and CDR2 is SVGAGI. Trimming took 5 bases from V and 8 from J; bases not matched to a gene: 9. This CDR3 has 15 residues. The CDR3 reads CASSVLAGSCYEQFF. CDR3 DNA sequence: TGTGCCAGCAGTGTACTAGCGGGATCCTGCTATGAGCAGTTCTTC.

This clonotype was seen repeatedly, ten times or more. The chain has TRBV7-3 and TRBJ2-7; perhaps TRBD2 as D (6 bases). From germline, CDR1 is SGHTA and CDR2 FQGTGA. Trimming took off 2 bases at V and 0 bases at J, with 17 bases between the two ends. CDR3 length: 17 residues. The chain's CDR3 is CASSLALGTFLSYEQYF. CDR3 DNA sequence: TGTGCCAGCAGCTTAGCGCTTGGGACTTTTCTCTCCTACGAGCAGTACTTC. Full variable domain (outside the CDR3, taken from reference TRBV7-3 and TRBJ2-7): GAGVSQTPSNKVTEKGKYVELRCDPISGHTALYWYRQSLGQGPEFLIYFQGTGAADDSGLPNDRFFAVRPEGSVSTLKIQRTERGDSAVYLCASSLALGTFLSYEQYFGPGTRLTVT.

There are many counts of this clonotype. The chain carries TRBV28 and TRBJ2-7, with D possibly being TRBD2 (5 bases). The V gene's germline CDR1 is MDHEN and CDR2 SYDVKM. This CDR3 comprises 15 residues. The V end lost 4 bases, the J end lost 4 bases, and 17 bases lay between the germline ends. This chain's CDR3 is CASSSAREPLYEQYF. Written as DNA, the CDR3 is TGTGCCAGCAGTTCCGCTAGGGAGCCCTTATACGAGCAGTACTTC.

Turning to this clonotype: The CDR3 end shows no conserved phenylalanine or tryptophan, and so a read error is likely. J is TRBJ2-3 and V is TRBV28; 9 nucleotides align to TRBD2. Looked up from germline, CDR1 is MDHEN and CDR2 is SYDVKM. Unmatched junction bases numbered 12, after V lost 6 bases and J lost 5 bases. The CDR3 runs to 16 residues. CDR3 sequence (DNA): TGTGCCAGCAGCCGCGGATTAGCGGGAGAGGTAGATACGCAGTATCTT. Translating it yields CASSRGLAGEVDTQYL.

As to this clonotype: An end of the junction differs from the germline gene, which may be a read error. The chain uses TRBV12-3 or TRBV12-4 and TRBJ2-3; unclear D gene. This CDR3 has 15 amino acids. The CDR3 region has the DNA TGTACCAGCAGTTTGGTGGCCCCACCGGCAGATACGCAGTATTTT. It codes for CTSSLVAPPADTQYF.

Details on this clonotype: One end of the junction does not line up with germline, which may come from a read error. The genes are TRBV7-2 and TRBJ2-2; weak D call: TRBD2 (5 bases). Per germline, CDR1 SGHTA and CDR2 FQGNSA. The CDR3 has 12 amino acids. CDR3 in amino acids: CTGSSVSGELFF. The CDR3 coding sequence is TGTACCGGCAGCTCGGTATCCGGGGAACTGTTTTTT. Combining the CDR3 with reference TRBV7-2 and TRBJ2-2 gives the whole variable domain GAGVSQSPSNKVTEKGKDVELRCDPISGHTALYWYRQSLGQGLEFLIYFQGNSAPDKSGLPSDRFSAERTGGSVSTLTIQRTQQEDSAVYLCTGSSVSGELFFGEGSRLTVL.

Of note for this clonotype: An end of the junction does not agree with germline; a read error may underlie this. The chain employs TRBV11-1 and TRBJ1-2; no reliable D call. The CDR3 runs to 13 residues. Germline CDR1 and CDR2: SGHAT and FQDESV (reference sequence). The CDR3 coding sequence is TGTGCCAGCAGCTCGAGACGGTATTATGGCTACTCCTTC. Protein product: CASSSRRYYGYSF.

This chain connects TRBV12-3 or TRBV12-4 to TRBJ1-5; no definite D call. The CDR3 spans 14 residues. CDR3 protein: CTSSLRYSNQPQHF. The CDR3 DNA sequence: TGTACTAGCAGTCTCAGATATAGCAATCAGCCCCAGCATTTT.

This rearrangement joins TRBV12-5 to TRBJ2-1; TRBD2 agrees at 8 bases. Germline-derived CDR1 and CDR2 are LGHNT and FRNRAP. CDR3 length: 13 residues. Trimming removed 5 bases from V and 9 bases from J; junction bases left unmatched: 6. The CDR3 DNA is TGTGCTAGTGGTAGCGGGAGTTCCCGTGAGCAGTTCTTC. It codes for CASGSGSSREQFF.

The J gene is TRBJ2-3, the V gene TRBV13; D unclear. Trimming removed 5 bases from V and 6 bases from J, with 18 bases in between. The CDR3 covers 15 residues. CDR1 and CDR2 from the germline V gene are PRHDT and FYEKMQ (reference sequence). Here the CDR3 reads CASSPMGLDGDTQYF. The CDR3, as DNA: TGTGCCAGCAGCCCTATGGGCCTCGACGGGGATACGCAGTATTTT.

As concerns this clonotype: Germline and junction disagree at one end, which may indicate a read error. The chain combines TRBV11-2 with TRBJ2-6, with 7 bases identical to TRBD2. The CDR3 has 18 amino acids. Germline V gene sequence: CDR1 SGHAT, CDR2 FQNNGV. The CDR3 DNA sequence: TGTGCCAGTAGCCGCTTTCCAGCGGGAAGCTCTGGGGTCAACGTCCTGACTTTC. Amino acid sequence: CASSRFPAGSSGVNVLTF.

A note on this clonotype: Compared with germline, one end of the junction differs, possibly owing to a read error. This sequence joins TRBV7-6 and TRBJ1-4; D is perhaps TRBD1 (6 bases). The CDR3 extends over 15 amino acids. The germline V gene encodes CDR1 SGHVS and CDR2 FNYEAQ. CDR3 bases: TGTACCAGCAGCTTGACTCCGGGGGCGCAGGAAAAACTGTTTTTT. Its translation: CTSSLTPGAQEKLFF.

This clonotype was recorded many times. The chain is built from TRBV5-1 and TRBJ2-6; TRBD1 agrees at 8 bases. Germline V gene data show CDR1 as SGHRS and CDR2 as YFSETQ. With V trimmed by 3 bases and J by 2 bases, 4 bases remained unmatched. The CDR3 loop spans 16 amino acids. CDR3 protein: CASSSTGEPGANVLTF. The CDR3 DNA reads TGCGCCAGCAGCTCGACAGGGGAGCCTGGGGCCAACGTCCTGACTTTC.

CDR3 protein: CASSYNTLETQYF. In nucleotides, the CDR3 is TGTGCCAGCAGCTACAATACTCTCGAGACCCAGTACTTC. The chain recombines TRBV7-9 with TRBJ2-5; D ambiguous. There are 13 residues in the CDR3. V lost 4 bases and J lost 5, with 11 bases in between. CDR1 and CDR2 from the germline V gene are SEHNR and FQNEAQ (reference sequence).

This clonotype is a singleton in its sample. Possible read error: a much larger clone is one base away. The V call is TRBV24-1, the J call TRBJ2-3, with D possibly matching TRBD2 (5 bases). The V end lost 8 bases, the J end lost 4 bases, and 9 bases lay between the germline ends. Per germline, CDR1 KGHDR and CDR2 SFDVKD. The length of the CDR3 is 12 residues. The CDR3 reads CATTSYADTQYF. The CDR3 coding sequence is TGTGCCACCACTAGCTATGCAGATACGCAGTATTTT.

This chain uses TRBV6-6 with TRBJ2-1, with D possibly being TRBD1 (6 bases). CDR1 is MNHNY, CDR2 SVGAGI, per germline (reference sequence). CDR3 length: 16 amino acids. Trimming removed 7 bases at V and 1 base at J, with 17 bases between. In DNA, the CDR3 is TGTGCCAGCACCCCACAGGGAAGGGAGTCCTACAATGAGCAGTTCTTC. It specifies CASTPQGRESYNEQFF.

This chain connects TRBV10-1 to TRBJ2-7; D may be TRBD2 (6 bases). The CDR3 is 14 residues long. Germline loops: CDR1 WNHNN, CDR2 SYGVQD (reference sequence). The germline V and J ends were trimmed by 10 bases and 3 bases, with 19 bases remaining between them. Written as DNA, the CDR3 is TGCGCCATTAGTGGGGGTAGCGGAGACTACGAGCAGTACTTC. This sequence encodes CAISGGSGDYEQYF.

This sequence joins TRBV29-1 and TRBJ1-1; 8 bases are a match to TRBD1. Looked up from germline, CDR1 is SQVTM and CDR2 is ANQGSEA. With V trimmed by 5 bases and J by 11 bases, 4 bases remained unmatched. The length of the CDR3 is 10 residues. CDR3 nucleotide sequence: TGCAGCGTTATGACAGGGGATGCTTTCTTT. Translating gives CSVMTGDAFF.

As concerns this clonotype: A read error may be the cause here, since a much bigger clone is one base away. This sequence joins TRBV20-1 and TRBJ1-4; no firm D call. The CDR3 loop spans 15 amino acids. In germline, CDR1 is DFQATT, CDR2 SNEGSKA (reference sequence). V was shortened by 4 bases and J by 5 bases, with 17 bases between the two germline ends. CDR3 bases: TGCAGTGCTACAGATGCGGCAATGAGCAATGAAAAACTGTTTTTT. Translation gives CSATDAAMSNEKLFF.

With respect to this clonotype: A read error may explain this, as a much larger clone is one base away. This rearrangement joins TRBV20-1 to TRBJ2-1; 8 bases map to TRBD2. This CDR3 has 15 residues. CDR1 is DFQATT and CDR2 is SNEGSKA in the germline V gene (reference sequence). CDR3 nucleotide sequence: TGCAGTGCCTCGGACGGGAGGGAGGGCCTGGATGAGCAGCTCTTC. The encoded protein is CSASDGREGLDEQLF.